Each of the 20 T cell receptor beta chains below was sequenced from the same sample in a study of cytomegalovirus exposure and HLA in healthy donors. Both 60 Vbeta primers and 13 Jbeta primers went into the PCR. Sequencing used immunoSEQ multiplex PCR; TCRdb keeps in-frame clones, though not all of them. This table has 100,000 to 150,000 clones, roughly 84% appearing once. Sequencing used PBMCs. All receptors come from a woman under 30 in good health and CMV-seropositive.

Concerning this clone itself: The junction shows a germline mismatch at one end, possibly a read error. CDR3 sequence reads: CASSQQGGEIQYF. The CDR3 region has the DNA TGTGCCAGCAGCCAACAGGGCGGAGAGATCCAGTACTTC. This chain connects TRBV11-3 to TRBJ2-5, with D possibly TRBD1 on 6 matching bases. The CDR3 length is 13 residues. Per the germline V gene, CDR1 is SGHNT and CDR2 is YENEEA.

This clone was recorded once. The rearrangement joins TRBV6-5 to TRBJ1-2; a weak D match, TRBD1 (6 bases). V lost 5 bases and J 2 bases, leaving 9 bases between the germline ends. From germline, CDR1 is MNHEY and CDR2 SVGAGI. The CDR3 spans 13 residues. CDR3 coding DNA: TGTGCCAGCAGTCCGGACAGAAACTATGGCTACACCTTC. It translates to CASSPDRNYGYTF.

V gene TRBV2 combines with J gene TRBJ2-7, with a possible D match to TRBD1 (7 bases). V lost 6 bases and J 7 bases, leaving 19 bases between the germline ends. The CDR3 has 14 residues. Germline lookup yields CDR1 SNHLY and CDR2 FYNNEI. The CDR3 reads CASREDRTNWEQYF. The CDR3 DNA reads as TGTGCCAGCAGAGAGGACAGGACTAACTGGGAGCAGTACTTC.

The chain combines TRBV6-1 with TRBJ1-1; D is perhaps TRBD1 (5 bases). V lost 0 bases to trimming and J lost 5 bases, with 10 bases between them. The CDR3 contains 14 residues. The germline V gene has CDR1 MNHNS and CDR2 SASEGT. As DNA, the CDR3 is TGTGCCAGCAGTGAAGCAATTAGGGGTACTGAAGCTTTCTTT. Its translation: CASSEAIRGTEAFF.

The genes are TRBV7-9 and TRBJ2-5, with D maybe TRBD2 (6 bases). The CDR3 is made up of 14 amino acids. The germline V gene has CDR1 SEHNR and CDR2 FQNEAQ (reference sequence). The V and J ends lost 5 bases and 1 base respectively, with 11 bases between them. The CDR3 here is CASSDGGAQETQYF. DNA of the CDR3: TGTGCCAGCAGCGACGGCGGGGCCCAAGAGACCCAGTACTTC.

This chain links TRBV6-5 with TRBJ2-7, with 7 positions matching TRBD2. CDR1 and CDR2 (germline): MNHEY, SVGAGI. V lost 2 bases and J lost 2; bases outside the gene matches: 9. This CDR3 comprises 16 residues. The CDR3: CASSYPSGRETYEQYF. CDR3 DNA: TGTGCCAGCAGTTACCCTAGCGGCCGAGAGACCTACGAGCAGTACTTC.

The V call is TRBV11-2, the J call TRBJ2-7, with D possibly matching TRBD1 (5 bases). The V and J ends lost 0 bases and 3 bases respectively, with 9 bases between them. CDR1 and CDR2 (germline): SGHAT, FQNNGV. The length of the CDR3 is 14 residues. CDR3 DNA sequence: TGTGCCAGCAGCTTAGAGGGGCCTGGCTACGAGCAGTACTTC. It codes for CASSLEGPGYEQYF.

This clone showed up just a few times. The chain joins TRBV29-1 to TRBJ2-7; D is uncertain. Trimming shortened V by 3 bases and J by 5 bases, and 11 bases separated the two germline ends. CDR3 length: 12 amino acids. Germline CDR1 is SQVTM and CDR2 is ANQGSEA. In DNA, the CDR3 is TGCAGCGTTGAGTGGCAGGTCAACGAGCAGTACTTC. This sequence encodes CSVEWQVNEQYF.

V usage is TRBV7-8 and J usage is TRBJ2-5; 7 bases align to TRBD2. CDR3 length: 13 residues. The germline V gene encodes CDR1 SGHVS and CDR2 FQNEAQ. Trimming took 0 bases from V and 5 from J; bases not matched to a gene: 0. Here the CDR3 reads CASSLAGGETQYF. For the CDR3, the DNA is TGTGCCAGCAGCTTAGCGGGGGGGGAGACCCAGTACTTC. The full variable domain, its missing parts supplied by reference TRBV7-8 and TRBJ2-5, is GAGVSQSPRYKVAKRGQDVALRCDPISGHVSLFWYQQALGQGPEFLTYFQNEAQLDKSGLPSDRFFAERPEGSVSTLKIQRTQQEDSAVYLCASSLAGGETQYFGPGTRLLVL.

The chain carries TRBV29-1 and TRBJ2-7, with 7 bases fitting TRBD1. Germline V CDR1 and CDR2: SQVTM, ANQGSEA. The CDR3 spans 15 residues. Trimming took 5 bases from V and 0 from J; bases not matched to a gene: 10. This CDR3 is CSVSGGQANSYEQYF. CDR3 nucleotides: TGCAGCGTTTCCGGAGGACAGGCCAACTCCTACGAGCAGTACTTC.

The chain recombines TRBV9 with TRBJ1-1, with no clear D. V was clipped by 0 bases and J by 1 base, with 4 bases between them. Germline V CDR1 and CDR2: SGDLS, YYNGEE. CDR3 length: 13 residues. CDR3 nucleotides: TGTGCCAGCAGCGTAGCCCAGAACACTGAAGCTTTCTTT. It encodes CASSVAQNTEAFF.

This chain uses TRBV9 with TRBJ2-5; TRBD2 agrees at 7 bases. The J segment lost 7 bases and the V segment lost 7 bases, leaving 7 bases of the junction unmatched. The V gene's germline CDR1 is SGDLS and CDR2 YYNGEE. The CDR3 has 12 residues. CDR3 protein: CASAGAAGTQYF. The CDR3 DNA is TGTGCCAGCGCGGGAGCGGCCGGGACCCAGTACTTC.

This clone appeared once. This chain uses TRBV4-2 with TRBJ2-1, with 11 nucleotides matching TRBD2. V shed 0 bases, J shed 6 bases, and the junction held 13 bases outside the gene matches. CDR1 LGHNA and CDR2 YNFKEQ come from the germline V gene. CDR3 size: 19 residues. The CDR3 loop reads CASSQELGASGGRFNEQFF. The CDR3 DNA reads TGTGCCAGCAGCCAAGAATTAGGGGCTAGCGGGGGGAGGTTCAATGAGCAGTTCTTC.

This clone was seen just once. The chain employs TRBV6-1 and TRBJ2-3; TRBD2 aligns across 10 bases. This CDR3 is built from 19 residues. Germline CDR1 is MNHNS and CDR2 is SASEGT. J was trimmed by 2 bases and V by 4 bases; bases with no gene match: 15. CDR3 sequence (DNA): TGTGCCAGCAGTGGCCCCCTAGCGGGGGCCGCTCGTGTCACAGATACGCAGTATTTT. It yields the protein CASSGPLAGAARVTDTQYF.

The V and J genes are TRBV5-4 and TRBJ2-1; the match to TRBD1 covers 7 bases. Per germline, CDR1 SGHNT and CDR2 YYREEE (reference sequence). The junction had 2 bases not matched to a gene; V was cut back by 2 bases and J by 6 bases. This CDR3 region has 13 residues. The DNA for the CDR3 is TGTGCCAGCAGCTTAAAGGGGGCCAATGAGCAGTTCTTC. The encoded protein is CASSLKGANEQFF.

The chain combines TRBV19 with TRBJ1-4, with D possibly matching TRBD1 (5 bases). V dropped 1 base and J dropped 0 bases, with 15 bases sitting between them. This CDR3 region has 18 residues. Germline V gene lookup returns CDR1 LNHDA and CDR2 SQIVND (reference sequence). The CDR3 region is CASSIGAHRGATNEKLFF. DNA for the CDR3: TGTGCCAGTAGTATAGGGGCCCACCGGGGGGCAACTAATGAAAAACTGTTTTTT.

The rearrangement links TRBV7-9 to TRBJ1-1, with 10 bases fitting TRBD1. This CDR3 is built from 15 residues. Germline V CDR1 and CDR2: SEHNR, FQNEAQ (reference sequence). The junction had 6 bases not matched to a gene; V was cut back by 2 bases and J by 6 bases. The CDR3 protein is CASSLIGQGDSEAFF. CDR3 nucleotides: TGTGCCAGCAGCTTAATAGGACAGGGGGACTCTGAAGCTTTCTTT.

This clone has a single count. The V call is TRBV9, the J call TRBJ2-7; the D gene is possibly TRBD1 (5 bases). CDR3 length equals 12 residues. Trimming stripped 3 bases from V and 4 bases from J, with 8 bases between. Germline V gene sequence: CDR1 SGDLS, CDR2 YYNGEE. The CDR3 coding sequence is TGTGCCAGCAGCGCCCAGGGTTACGAGCAGTACTTC. This translates into CASSAQGYEQYF.

This chain joins TRBV27 and TRBJ1-1, with 11 bases lining up with TRBD1. This CDR3 has 16 amino acids. Germline V gene sequence: CDR1 MNHEY, CDR2 SMNVEV (reference sequence). The J segment lost 5 bases and the V segment lost 5 bases, leaving 10 bases of the junction unmatched. Here the CDR3 DNA reads TGTGCCAGCAGTGACGGGACAGGGGGTGCGATAACTGAAGCTTTCTTT. Translation: CASSDGTGGAITEAFF.

The V gene is TRBV9, the J gene TRBJ1-2; D not certain. Germline V lookup: CDR1 SGDLS, CDR2 YYNGEE. V lost 4 bases, J lost 0 bases, and 7 bases lay in between. The CDR3 consists of 13 residues. The CDR3 protein is CASSPRSNYGYTF. The CDR3 nucleotides read TGTGCCAGCAGCCCCCGTTCTAACTATGGCTACACCTTC.